These 20 T cell receptor beta chains were sequenced from one sample in a study of vaccination and CD4 T cells after COVID-19. These receptors' targets are unknown. The Oncomine TCR Beta short-read assay generated sequence data from the DNA of cultured CD4+ T cells. Each CDR3 protein gets one entry after TCRdb re-called the PCR reads with MiXCR. The repertoire has about 20,000 distinct CDR3 sequences, roughly half of them found once; the top ten carry 6.5% to 9%. Treatment denoted: roughly 10-day PBMC culture with coronavirus spike peptide pools or control peptides (ViraFEST assay). Sequencing was done on a sample of CD4+ T cells from blood, cultured in vitro. These receptors were obtained from a human donor who had recovered from COVID-19.

This clonotype appeared a single time. The chain combines TRBV28 with TRBJ2-7; no firm D call. Germline assignment: CDR1 MDHEN and CDR2 SYDVKM. The CDR3 length is 15 residues. V was pared by 1 base and J by 0 bases, with 10 bases between. The CDR3 DNA reads TGTGCCAGCAGTTTATTTGCGGCTAGCTCCTACGAGCAGTACTTC. It codes for CASSLFAASSYEQYF.

The chain combines TRBV3-1 with TRBJ1-1; TRBD1 is a possible D gene (6 bases). Trimming shortened V by 5 bases and J by 5 bases, and 15 bases separated the two germline ends. The CDR3 totals 14 residues. Germline-derived CDR1 and CDR2 are LGHDT and YNNKEL (reference sequence). This CDR3 is CASSSYHQGTEAFF. CDR3 coding DNA: TGTGCCAGCAGCTCATACCACCAGGGGACTGAAGCTTTCTTT.

This chain joins TRBV9 and TRBJ1-1; possible D gene TRBD1, 6 bases. From germline, CDR1 is SGDLS and CDR2 YYNGEE. V was trimmed by 1 base and J by 4 bases, leaving 11 bases between them. The CDR3 sequence is 14 residues long. CDR3 residues: CASSVTGSVTEAFF. DNA of the CDR3: TGTGCCAGCAGCGTAACAGGGTCGGTCACTGAAGCTTTCTTT.

V and J are TRBV2 and TRBJ2-2; TRBD2 matches at 7 bases. Germline CDR1 SNHLY, CDR2 FYNNEI. J lost 6 bases, V lost 4 bases, and 5 bases had no gene match. The length of the CDR3 is 14 residues. For the CDR3, the DNA is TGTGCCAGCAGTGTTAGCGGGCTCCCCGGGGAGCTGTTTTTT. The encoded protein is CASSVSGLPGELFF.

V gene TRBV19 combines with J gene TRBJ1-3, with D hard to call. Trimming removed 1 base from V and 1 base from J, with 2 bases in between. From germline, CDR1 is LNHDA and CDR2 SQIVND (reference sequence). The CDR3 runs 13 residues. Here the CDR3 reads CASSIVSGNTIYF. CDR3 DNA: TGTGCCAGTAGTATAGTATCTGGAAACACCATATATTTT.

This clonotype was counted between two and nine times. The V call is TRBV19, the J call TRBJ1-2, with D perhaps TRBD1 (5 bases). V was clipped by 0 bases and J by 5 bases, with 16 bases between them. CDR3 size: 16 residues. Per the germline V gene, CDR1 is LNHDA and CDR2 is SQIVND (reference sequence). The chain's CDR3 is CASSIDRTGRGYGYTF. The CDR3 DNA is TGTGCCAGTAGTATAGATCGGACTGGAAGGGGATATGGCTACACCTTC.

The rearrangement uses TRBV6-1 and TRBJ1-3, with a tentative D call TRBD1 (6 bases). The CDR3 is made up of 14 amino acids. V lost 5 bases, J lost 4 bases, and 12 bases lay in between. CDR1 is MNHNS, CDR2 SASEGT, per germline. CDR3: CASSPSGQGNTIYF. DNA of the CDR3: TGTGCCAGCAGTCCCAGTGGACAGGGAAACACCATATATTTT.

This clonotype was counted a few times. The genes are TRBV20-1 and TRBJ2-5; 7 bases match TRBD2. The CDR3 loop spans 13 amino acids. Germline trimming cut 3 bases from V and 1 base from J; bases unmatched to any gene: 2. Germline CDR1 is DFQATT and CDR2 is SNEGSKA (reference sequence). The CDR3 here is CSASGGGQETQYF. The DNA for the CDR3 is TGCAGTGCTAGTGGCGGGGGCCAAGAGACCCAGTACTTC.

CDR3 protein: CASSGVRGRALGYTF. The CDR3 nucleotides read TGTGCCAGCAGTGGGGTACGGGGAAGGGCTCTTGGCTACACCTTC. The chain has TRBV11-2 and TRBJ1-2; no reliable D call. There are 15 residues in the CDR3. The V and J ends lost 6 bases and 7 bases respectively, with 21 bases between them. Germline V gene data show CDR1 as SGHAT and CDR2 as FQNNGV.

The rearrangement uses TRBV7-3 and TRBJ1-6, with a weak D call TRBD1 (6 bases). Germline V gene sequence: CDR1 SGHTA, CDR2 FQGTGA. Trimming cost V 4 bases and J 5 bases, with 6 bases left between them. This CDR3 contains 13 residues. The chain's CDR3 is CASSSGDNSPLHF. CDR3 in DNA: TGTGCCAGCAGCTCAGGGGATAATTCACCCCTCCACTTT.

This clonotype came up a few times. Here the CDR3 reads CASSLAAGQSYGYTF. For the CDR3, the DNA is TGTGCCAGCAGCTTGGCCGCGGGACAGAGCTATGGCTACACCTTC. The rearrangement joins TRBV5-4 to TRBJ1-2, with 7 nucleotides matching TRBD1. V was clipped by 0 bases and J by 4 bases; unmatched bases: 6. Germline values: CDR1 SGHNT, CDR2 YYREEE (reference sequence). The length of the CDR3 is 15 residues.

The V and J genes are TRBV11-2 and TRBJ2-5; D is possibly TRBD1 (5 bases). Per germline, CDR1 SGHAT and CDR2 FQNNGV. The length of the CDR3 is 14 residues. Trimming removed 0 bases from V and 8 bases from J, with 13 bases in between. The CDR3, as DNA: TGTGCCAGCAGCTTAGATGGGGCGGAGCGTACCCAGTACTTC. Amino acids: CASSLDGAERTQYF.

In its sample, this clonotype was seen a few times. The chain links TRBV27 to TRBJ2-7, with 9 nucleotides matching TRBD2. Germline V lookup: CDR1 MNHEY, CDR2 SMNVEV (reference sequence). Trimming at V came to 5 bases and at J to 3 bases, leaving 14 bases not matched to a gene. The CDR3 has 17 amino acids. CDR3 loop: CASSRTPGGSGSYEQYF. CDR3 DNA sequence: TGTGCCAGCAGTCGCACCCCAGGGGGTAGCGGGAGCTACGAGCAGTACTTC.

V usage is TRBV20-1 and J usage is TRBJ2-2, with 14 bases that match TRBD2. This CDR3 is built from 14 residues. Germline V gives CDR1 DFQATT, CDR2 SNEGSKA (reference sequence). The trim removed 6 bases at V and 6 bases at J, leaving 3 bases unmatched. The CDR3, as DNA: TGCAGTGCGCGACTAGCGGGAGGGTCCGGGGAGCTGTTTTTT. This codes for CSARLAGGSGELFF.

The chain recombines TRBV19 with TRBJ1-1; D is perhaps TRBD1 (5 bases). Germline-derived CDR1 and CDR2 are LNHDA and SQIVND (reference sequence). The V end was cut by 3 bases, the J end by 3 bases, with 8 bases between. The CDR3 has 13 residues. The CDR3 is CASSISRDTEAFF. The CDR3 DNA follows: TGTGCCAGTAGTATCAGCAGGGACACTGAAGCTTTCTTT.

This clonotype was detected only a few times. The CDR3 loop is CASRGAGQPQHF. The CDR3 nucleotides read TGTGCCAGCAGGGGGGCGGGTCAGCCCCAGCATTTT. The chain uses TRBV6-1 and TRBJ1-5; the D gene is possibly TRBD1 (6 bases). V was cut by 6 bases and J by 6 bases, with 9 bases left in between. Germline V CDR1 and CDR2: MNHNS, SASEGT. This CDR3 comprises 12 residues.

This chain connects TRBV28 to TRBJ2-7; a weak D match, TRBD1 (5 bases). Germline V gene lookup returns CDR1 MDHEN and CDR2 SYDVKM. The CDR3 loop spans 13 amino acids. V was pared by 5 bases and J by 7 bases, with 15 bases between. CDR3 residues: CASSRAGPREQYF. DNA for the CDR3: TGTGCCAGCAGTCGGGCAGGGCCGCGGGAGCAGTACTTC. The complete variable domain, with remaining parts taken from reference TRBV28 and TRBJ2-7, reads DVKVTQSSRYLVKRTGEKVFLECVQDMDHENMFWYRQDPGLGLRLIYFSYDVKMKEKGDIPEGYSVSREKKERFSLILESASTNQTSMYLCASSRAGPREQYFGPGTRLTVT.

V gene TRBV20-1 combines with J gene TRBJ2-5; D unclear. Trimming cost V 3 bases and J 4 bases, with 12 bases left between them. This CDR3 is built from 13 residues. Germline lookup yields CDR1 DFQATT and CDR2 SNEGSKA (reference sequence). The CDR3 nucleotides are TGCAGTGCTAGGGCCCCCTCAAGAGAGACCCAGTACTTC. Its translation: CSARAPSRETQYF.

This clonotype was picked up a small number of times. The CDR3 loop is CAWNGPYQETQYF. The CDR3 DNA follows: TGTGCCTGGAACGGACCATACCAAGAGACCCAGTACTTC. This chain connects TRBV30 to TRBJ2-5; D remains ambiguous. Germline CDR1 reads GTSNPN; CDR2 reads SVGIG (reference sequence). The CDR3 length is 13 residues. With 4 bases removed from V and 0 bases from J, the gap between germline ends came to 9 bases.

V usage is TRBV21-1 and J usage is TRBJ2-3; the table assigns TRBD1, which was not confirmed against the DNA. TRBV21-1 is a listed pseudogene. CDR3 length equals 22 residues. The CDR3 loop reads CASPPTARAPCLSGPSTDTQYF. CDR3 coding DNA: TGTGCCAGCCCTCCGACAGCACGGGCCCCCTGCCTTAGCGGGCCTAGCACAGATACGCAGTATTTT.